The clone carrying this T cell receptor beta chain was observed a handful of times. Its matching antigen is unknown. The sample originates from a study of identical twins. The CDR3 extends over 14 amino acids. The germline V and J ends were trimmed by 9 bases and 1 base, with 12 bases remaining between them. Germline lookup yields CDR1 SNHLY and CDR2 FYNNEI. Study results and limitations: Findings depended on cross-sectional statistics rather than tracking the same donors.

Template switching added a universal primer binding site, and final cDNA carried unique molecular identifiers. MiXCR, run by TCRdb on the 5' RACE reads, gives a single entry per CDR3 protein. The table has 500,000 to 550,000 distinct CDR3 sequences, less than 25% seen once. The sample was also linked to a second study, of T cells expressing NK-cell markers. Per that study: Eight donors were sequenced, of whom seven were HCMV-seropositive, while the remaining one was HCMV-seronegative. Expanded NKG2C+ T cell clones were not confirmed as HCMV-specific.

The TCR sequence derives from a woman between 18 and 29 years old in good health. The V gene is TRBV2, the J gene TRBJ2-2, with D tentatively TRBD2 (5 bases). Specimen: CD4+ T cells sorted from blood. CDR3 protein: CARGGSGNTGELFF. The CDR3 coding sequence is TGTGCCAGAGGAGGAAGCGGGAACACCGGGGAGCTGTTTTTT.